This record covers a single T cell receptor (beta chain). About 0.45 to 1 ug RNA was reverse transcribed with random hexamers. TCRdb passed the immunoSEQ multiplex PCR reads through MiXCR, listing each CDR3 protein once. The data contain 400,000 or so distinct CDR3 sequences, about 85% of them singletons. The CDR3 totals 14 residues. From germline, CDR1 is SNHLY and CDR2 FYNNEI. Trimming cost V 4 bases and J 0 bases, with 4 bases left between them. The entry originates in a study of CD8 T cells in Susac syndrome. The sequencing sample was made of CD8+ T cells from PBMCs. The V and J genes are TRBV2 and TRBJ2-6; D gene uncertain. This TCR came from a human donor with multiple sclerosis. CDR3 bases: TGTGCCAGCAGTGGGTACTCTGGGGCCAACGTCCTGACTTTC. Its protein product is CASSGYSGANVLTF.